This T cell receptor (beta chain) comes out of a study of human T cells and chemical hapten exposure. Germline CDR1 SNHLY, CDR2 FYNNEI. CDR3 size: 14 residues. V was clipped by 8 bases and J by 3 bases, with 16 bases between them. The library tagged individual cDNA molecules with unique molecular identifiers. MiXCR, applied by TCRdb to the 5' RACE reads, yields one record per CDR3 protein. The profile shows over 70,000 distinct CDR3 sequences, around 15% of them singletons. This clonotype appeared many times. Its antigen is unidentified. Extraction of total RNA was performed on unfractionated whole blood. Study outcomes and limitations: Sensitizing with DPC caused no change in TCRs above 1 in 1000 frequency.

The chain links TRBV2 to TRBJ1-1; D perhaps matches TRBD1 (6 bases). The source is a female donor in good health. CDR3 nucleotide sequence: TGTGCCAGCCAACAGGGTGGCGAGTACACTGAAGCTTTCTTT. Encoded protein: CASQQGGEYTEAFF.